A selection of T cell receptor beta chains follows, all from one sample in a study of shared T cell receptors in the human thymus. The repertoire was sequenced with immunoSEQ multiplex PCR; TCRdb's copy has only in-frame clones and lacks some. Here the sample spans hundreds of thousands of clones, more than 75% being singletons. The sample also formed part of further work on human thymus T cells.

The sample comprised thymocytes. Receptor source: a boy younger than two with a congenital heart defect. Both conserved end residues are part of each CDR3. D genes are given only for firm matches. Only some rows state a clone size, as once, few, many or a class for expanded clones.

size: -; V: TRBV5-1; J: TRBJ2-5; D: -; CDR3: CASSIGPSRQETQYF; DNA: TGCGCCAGCAGCATAGGACCTAGCCGGCAAGAGACCCAGTACTTC
size: -; V: TRBV19; J: TRBJ2-3; D: TRBD2; CDR3: CASSMGLAGDGDTQYF; DNA: TGTGCCAGTAGTATGGGACTAGCGGGAGATGGAGATACGCAGTATTTT
size: -; V: TRBV29-1; J: TRBJ2-3; D: TRBD1; CDR3: CSVPGTGDKYF; DNA: TGCAGCGTCCCCGGGACAGGGGATAAGTATTTT
size: -; V: TRBV7-2; J: TRBJ2-7; D: TRBD1; CDR3: CASSLPPDRGGGQYF; DNA: TGTGCCAGCAGCTTACCGCCGGACAGGGGAGGCGGGCAGTACTTC
size: -; V: TRBV6-5; J: TRBJ2-3; D: -; CDR3: CASLGLSTDTQYF; DNA: TGTGCCAGCCTCGGGTTAAGTACAGATACGCAGTATTTT
size: few; V: TRBV14; J: TRBJ2-1; D: -; CDR3: CASSQSDYGEQFF; DNA: TGTGCCAGCAGCCAATCGGACTACGGTGAGCAGTTCTTC
size: -; V: TRBV28; J: TRBJ2-7; D: TRBD1; CDR3: CASSTLGQGYEQYF; DNA: TGTGCCAGCAGCACTCTGGGACAGGGTTACGAGCAGTACTTC
size: -; V: TRBV10-3; J: TRBJ2-1; D: TRBD2; CDR3: CAISEEPSGSSYNEQFF; DNA: TGTGCCATCAGTGAGGAACCTAGCGGAAGCTCCTACAATGAGCAGTTCTTC
size: -; V: TRBV4-3; J: TRBJ1-5; D: TRBD1; CDR3: CASSQFLDRAPNQPQHF; DNA: TGCGCCAGCAGCCAATTTCTGGACAGGGCCCCCAATCAGCCCCAGCATTTT
size: -; V: TRBV6-4; J: TRBJ2-7; D: TRBD1; CDR3: CATFPQGVYEQYF; DNA: TGTGCCACCTTTCCCCAGGGGGTATACGAGCAGTACTTC
size: once; V: TRBV19; J: TRBJ2-5; D: TRBD2; CDR3: CASSPRILAGGPGGTQYF; DNA: TGTGCCAGTAGTCCCCGAATACTAGCGGGAGGGCCTGGGGGGACCCAGTACTTC
size: -; V: TRBV5-1; J: TRBJ2-3; D: -; CDR3: CASSSRVSPRADTQYF; DNA: TGCGCCAGCAGCTCCCGGGTCAGCCCGAGGGCAGATACGCAGTATTTT
size: once; V: TRBV6-5; J: TRBJ2-1; D: TRBD2; CDR3: CASSYLLAGYNEQFF; DNA: TGTGCCAGCAGTTACCTACTAGCGGGCTACAATGAGCAGTTCTTC
size: -; V: TRBV28; J: TRBJ2-1; D: TRBD2; CDR3: CASSLWKAGGTHNEQFF; DNA: TGTGCCAGCAGTTTATGGAAAGCGGGAGGCACCCACAATGAGCAGTTCTTC
size: -; V: TRBV19; J: TRBJ2-1; D: -; CDR3: CASSPEWRPPYNEQFF; DNA: TGTGCCAGTAGTCCTGAATGGCGGCCCCCTTACAATGAGCAGTTCTTC
size: -; V: TRBV27; J: TRBJ2-5; D: -; CDR3: CASSATDSGPGETQYF; DNA: TGTGCCAGCTCGGCGACCGACAGTGGGCCCGGGGAGACCCAGTACTTC
size: once; V: TRBV5-1; J: TRBJ2-1; D: -; CDR3: CASSSPRDTYNEQFF; DNA: TGCGCCAGCAGCTCGCCGAGGGACACCTACAATGAGCAGTTCTTC
size: -; V: TRBV11-2; J: TRBJ2-7; D: TRBD1; CDR3: CASSFKGQGASPTYEQYF; DNA: TGTGCCAGCAGCTTTAAGGGACAGGGGGCGTCCCCGACCTACGAGCAGTACTTC
size: -; V: TRBV25-1; J: TRBJ1-2; D: -; CDR3: CASNQGYGGYTF; DNA: TGTGCCAGCAACCAGGGGTACGGGGGCTACACCTTC
size: -; V: TRBV6-5; J: TRBJ2-7; D: -; CDR3: CASRGSPYEQYF; DNA: TGTGCCAGCAGGGGCAGTCCCTACGAGCAGTACTTC
size: -; V: TRBV28; J: TRBJ1-1; D: -; CDR3: CASSLDSYTEAFF; DNA: TGTGCCAGCAGTTTGGATAGCTACACTGAAGCTTTCTTT
size: -; V: TRBV6-5; J: TRBJ1-1; D: -; CDR3: CASRRGAEAFF; DNA: TGTGCCAGCAGGCGGGGGGCTGAAGCTTTCTTT
size: -; V: TRBV27; J: TRBJ2-7; D: TRBD2; CDR3: CASSLSRLAGTYPEQYF; DNA: TGTGCCAGCAGTTTATCTCGACTAGCGGGGACCTACCCCGAGCAGTACTTC
size: -; V: TRBV5-1; J: TRBJ1-3; D: -; CDR3: CASSFGTTDSGNTIYF; DNA: TGCGCCAGCAGCTTTGGGACAACTGACTCTGGAAACACCATATATTTT
size: -; V: TRBV27; J: TRBJ1-6; D: -; CDR3: CASSLSKGSGYNSPLHF; DNA: TGTGCCAGCAGTTTATCGAAGGGGTCAGGGTATAATTCACCCCTCCACTTT
size: -; V: TRBV6-1; J: TRBJ2-7; D: TRBD1; CDR3: CASSNNRGYTYEQYF; DNA: TGTGCCAGCAGTAATAACAGGGGGTACACCTACGAGCAGTACTTC
size: -; V: TRBV7-9; J: TRBJ2-1; D: -; CDR3: CASSFAGKLAYNEQFF; DNA: TGTGCCAGCAGCTTTGCGGGCAAATTGGCCTACAATGAGCAGTTCTTC
size: -; V: TRBV18; J: TRBJ2-1; D: -; CDR3: CASSTGGQRYNEQFF; DNA: TGTGCCAGCTCAACAGGAGGGCAGAGGTACAATGAGCAGTTCTTC
size: -; V: TRBV5-4; J: TRBJ1-1; D: TRBD1; CDR3: CASSSWDSTMNTEAFF; DNA: TGTGCCAGCAGCTCCTGGGACAGTACAATGAACACTGAAGCTTTCTTT
size: -; V: TRBV2; J: TRBJ1-1; D: -; CDR3: CASSEYEAFF; DNA: TGTGCCAGCAGTGAATACGAGGCTTTCTTT
size: -; V: TRBV5-6; J: TRBJ2-1; D: -; CDR3: CASSLGGPRNEQFF; DNA: TGTGCCAGCAGCTTGGGAGGGCCTAGGAATGAGCAGTTCTTC
size: -; V: TRBV25-1; J: TRBJ2-3; D: TRBD2; CDR3: CASSRWGGQYF; DNA: TGTGCCAGCAGCCGATGGGGGGGGCAGTATTTT
size: -; V: TRBV19; J: TRBJ2-7; D: -; CDR3: CASSIVNSVGEQYF; DNA: TGTGCCAGTAGTATTGTGAATAGCGTGGGTGAGCAGTACTTC
size: -; V: TRBV7-2; J: TRBJ2-1; D: TRBD2; CDR3: CASSSRLAGERNEQFF; DNA: TGTGCCAGCAGCTCCCGACTAGCGGGGGAGAGGAATGAGCAGTTCTTC
size: -; V: TRBV21-1; J: TRBJ2-7; D: -; CDR3: CASIFPTTSDRSTYEQYF; DNA: TGTGCCAGCATATTCCCAACCACTTCGGACAGGTCCACCTACGAGCAGTACTTC
size: few; V: TRBV5-1; J: TRBJ2-3; D: -; CDR3: CASSLRGQGIDTQYF; DNA: TGCGCCAGCAGCTTGAGGGGTCAGGGAATAGATACGCAGTATTTT
size: -; V: TRBV27; J: TRBJ2-3; D: -; CDR3: CASSSPGLNTDTQYF; DNA: TGTGCCAGCAGTTCCCCAGGACTTAACACAGATACGCAGTATTTT
size: -; V: TRBV10-1; J: TRBJ2-7; D: TRBD2; CDR3: CASSETLTSGRTVYEQYF; DNA: TGCGCCAGCAGTGAGACACTAACTAGCGGGAGGACGGTGTACGAGCAGTACTTC
size: -; V: TRBV27; J: TRBJ2-1; D: TRBD1; CDR3: CASSPDPPGQGGPNEQFF; DNA: TGTGCCAGCAGTCCAGACCCGCCGGGACAGGGAGGACCCAATGAGCAGTTCTTC
size: -; V: TRBV5-4; J: TRBJ1-2; D: -; CDR3: CASSPGGVDHGYTF; DNA: TGTGCCAGCAGCCCTGGGGGCGTTGACCATGGCTACACCTTC
size: -; V: TRBV14; J: TRBJ2-7; D: TRBD1; CDR3: CASSQSARDRGRYEQYF; DNA: TGTGCCAGCAGCCAATCTGCTCGGGACAGGGGGCGATACGAGCAGTACTTC
size: -; V: TRBV14; J: TRBJ1-5; D: TRBD1; CDR3: CASSQDRDRGLYSNQPQHF; DNA: TGTGCCAGCAGCCAAGATCGGGACAGGGGGCTCTATAGCAATCAGCCCCAGCATTTT
size: -; V: TRBV5-4; J: TRBJ2-1; D: TRBD2; CDR3: CASSLFPGGVNEQFF; DNA: TGTGCCAGCAGCTTGTTTCCGGGAGGGGTGAATGAGCAGTTCTTC
size: -; V: TRBV11-2; J: TRBJ1-2; D: TRBD1; CDR3: CASRRTGGNYGYTF; DNA: TGTGCCAGCAGACGGACAGGGGGTAACTATGGCTACACCTTC
size: -; V: TRBV5-6; J: TRBJ2-7; D: -; CDR3: CASSLGTSLTWQYF; DNA: TGTGCCAGCAGCTTGGGGACAAGCCTGACGTGGCAGTACTTC
size: -; V: TRBV7-8; J: TRBJ1-2; D: TRBD1; CDR3: CASSLELTGRLANYGYTF; DNA: TGTGCCAGCAGCTTAGAGCTGACAGGGAGACTGGCTAACTATGGCTACACCTTC
size: -; V: TRBV15; J: TRBJ1-1; D: -; CDR3: CATSMGAKNTEAFF; DNA: TGTGCCACCAGCATGGGAGCGAAGAACACTGAAGCTTTCTTT
size: -; V: TRBV4-3; J: TRBJ2-5; D: TRBD2; CDR3: CASSQGLGGSQETQYF; DNA: TGCGCCAGCAGCCAAGGGCTGGGGGGGAGCCAAGAGACCCAGTACTTC
size: -; V: TRBV6-1; J: TRBJ2-5; D: -; CDR3: CASYHRVAQYF; DNA: TGTGCCAGCTATCACAGGGTGGCCCAGTACTTC
size: -; V: TRBV23-1; J: TRBJ2-3; D: TRBD2; CDR3: CASGIRGLAGGTSTDTQYF; DNA: TGCGCCAGCGGGATAAGGGGGCTAGCGGGAGGCACTAGCACAGATACGCAGTATTTT
size: -; V: TRBV4-3; J: TRBJ1-5; D: -; CDR3: CASSQDFGYNQPQHF; DNA: TGCGCCAGCAGCCAAGATTTCGGGTACAATCAGCCCCAGCATTTT
size: -; V: TRBV14; J: TRBJ1-1; D: -; CDR3: CASSSRPGVGEAFF; DNA: TGTGCCAGCAGCTCCCGACCGGGGGTGGGTGAAGCTTTCTTT
size: -; V: TRBV6-1; J: TRBJ2-1; D: TRBD2; CDR3: CASSDPPHLGTRRNEQFF; DNA: TGTGCCAGCAGTGATCCCCCCCACCTCGGGACTAGGCGGAATGAGCAGTTCTTC
size: -; V: TRBV23-1; J: TRBJ1-2; D: TRBD1; CDR3: CASSLRTGEQPDYGYTF; DNA: TGCGCCAGCAGTCTTCGGACAGGGGAACAGCCCGACTATGGCTACACCTTC
size: -; V: TRBV6-5; J: TRBJ2-7; D: -; CDR3: CASWDGSGYEQYF; DNA: TGTGCCAGCTGGGACGGGAGCGGTTACGAGCAGTACTTC
size: -; V: TRBV6-5; J: TRBJ1-1; D: -; CDR3: CASREPTGMNTEAFF; DNA: TGTGCCAGCAGAGAACCGACAGGCATGAACACTGAAGCTTTCTTT
size: -; V: TRBV28; J: TRBJ2-7; D: TRBD1; CDR3: CASSFSGTGILYEQYF; DNA: TGTGCCAGCAGTTTCTCCGGGACAGGGATTCTCTACGAGCAGTACTTC
size: -; V: TRBV19; J: TRBJ2-2; D: TRBD2; CDR3: CASSTPTSDGTGELFF; DNA: TGTGCCAGTAGTACCCCAACTAGCGATGGCACCGGGGAGCTGTTTTTT